Shown below are 3 T cell receptor beta chains from a single sample sequenced in a study of T-cell memory formation after mild COVID-19. TCRdb processed the 5' RACE reads anew with MiXCR; each CDR3 protein has one entry. The repertoire holds roughly 130,000 distinct CDR3 sequences, about 6% seen once, with approximately 2.3% in the top ten. The sample taken for sequencing was PBMCs or a T cell subset sorted from them (not recorded which). The origin of the receptors is an adult woman who had mild COVID-19 (a few samples of this study predate the infection). Cell type and time point are not known.

This clonotype was detected many times. V and J are TRBV29-1 and TRBJ2-3; D remains ambiguous. The length of the CDR3 is 12 residues. The germline V and J ends were trimmed by 4 bases and 0 bases, with 5 bases remaining between them. CDR1 is SQVTM, CDR2 ANQGSEA, per germline. CDR3 sequence: CSVAPSTDTQYF. The CDR3 region has the DNA TGCAGCGTTGCTCCCAGCACAGATACGCAGTATTTT.

The chain has TRBV2 and TRBJ1-1; D is ambiguous. Looked up from germline, CDR1 is SNHLY and CDR2 is FYNNEI. V shed 4 bases and J shed 4 bases, with 7 bases lying between them. The CDR3 has 12 residues. The CDR3, as DNA: TGTGCCAGCAGTGTGGAAGTCACTGAAGCTTTCTTT. Amino acids: CASSVEVTEAFF.

J is TRBJ2-3 and V is TRBV15, with 10 bases matching TRBD2. Germline loops: CDR1 LNHNV, CDR2 YYDKDF (reference sequence). The V and J ends lost 0 bases and 4 bases, in that order; junction bases with no gene match: 10. This CDR3 spans 18 amino acids. The chain's CDR3 is CATSRDSSGRAQADTQYF. For the CDR3, the DNA is TGTGCCACCAGCAGAGATTCGAGCGGGAGGGCACAGGCAGATACGCAGTATTTT.